This T cell receptor beta chain is from a study of read filtering for tumor transcriptome and immune sequencing. Study conclusions and caveats: Dropping single-read clonotypes raised IR-seq and RNA-seq shared-clonotype correlation.

The library was built from roughly 400 ng RNA with molecular barcoded adaptors for alpha/delta and beta/gamma chains. In TCRdb, the reads were re-called with MiXCR into one record per CDR3 protein. The sample shows roughly 130,000 distinct CDR3 sequences, 10% to 15% of them seen only once. V lost 0 bases and J 0 bases, leaving 5 bases between the germline ends. The germline gives CDR1 LNHNV, CDR2 YYDKDF (reference sequence). CDR3 length: 14 amino acids. In this sample, this clonotype turned up many times. Antigen: not known. The receptor was derived from a donor aged 40 or older with multiple myeloma. J is TRBJ1-1 and V is TRBV15; the D gene is possibly TRBD1 (5 bases). Input material: a population of CD138-negative cells sorted from bone marrow. The CDR3 spells CATSRDRVNTEAFF. CDR3 sequence (DNA): TGTGCCACCAGCAGAGACAGGGTGAACACTGAAGCTTTCTTT.